This T cell receptor (beta chain) was sequenced during a study of radiotherapy plus CTLA-4 blockade in lung cancer (dated by TCRdb to the late 2010s). Concerning the study at large: Among the enrolled patients, about 19% had an objective response, and 31% reached disease control.

Comment on this clone: Its antigen is currently not known. Within one base of it there is no much larger clone, and no base qualities were kept.

Focal radiation therapy combined with CTLA-4 blockade (ipilimumab) was tested in patients with chemo-refractory metastatic non-small-cell lung cancer. The germline V gene sets CDR1 to LGHNA and CDR2 to YNFKEQ. The cysteine opens and the phenylalanine closes a CDR3 of 15 amino acids. The read is trimmed to its CDR3 DNA, 45 bases read in frame from base 1. After removal of 3 bases from V and 6 bases from J, the junction retains 10 bases not matched to a gene. Overall results and qualifications from the work: After treatment with radiotherapy and ipilimumab, TCR clones that originated in tumors expanded in peripheral blood. Early dynamic changes in blood T cell clones, together with increased serum interferon-beta after radiation, were reported as the strongest predictors of response.

The method behind the library was the immunoSEQ multiplex PCR assay. Held by TCRdb, this immuneACCESS table contains in-frame sequences only and omits some clones. Under half of the omission traces to an unresolved V gene where checked; the cause of the rest is unknown. The sample includes about 110,000 clones, with more than 75% observed a single time. The ten largest clones represent less than 4% of the sample. Here the chain combines TRBV4-2 and TRBJ1-2, and TRBD1 matches 7 of the central bases. The specimen comprised peripheral blood, sampled from a patient treated with radiotherapy plus ipilimumab. The origin of this receptor is a human donor with non-small cell lung cancer that progressed on radiotherapy plus ipilimumab. Some clones in this sample may be carry-over from other donors' samples. CDR3 region: CASSQSTAGGDGYTF. The DNA is as follows: TGTGCCAGCAGCCAGAGTACTGCAGGGGGTGATGGCTACACCTTC.